One T cell receptor (beta chain) is described in this entry. Its antigen is not identified. Treatment described: roughly 20 received Ad26.COV2.S at low or high dose, single or two shots; roughly 5 received placebo; per-sample allocation not given. Collection of samples fell on day 63 after the first vaccine or placebo injection. It was an adult aged 18-55 years in Boston who was the donor. The source of the sample is a study of Ad26.COV2.S vaccination and SARS-CoV-2 variants. Overall study: Of the COV1001 trial arms, the Ad26.COV2.S arm included the donor.

Study-wide results and caveats: The TCR-based breadth and depth measures might underestimate overall T cell responses. After vaccination, substantial breadth of spike-specific CD8+ and CD4+ responses was reported.

The protocol was immunoSEQ multiplex PCR, while the TCRdb copy is restricted to in-frame clones and leaves out a portion. The data show hundreds of thousands of clones, 75% to 90% seen once. Per the germline V gene, CDR1 is SGHAT and CDR2 is FQNNGV. CDR3 length: 14 residues. V gave up 3 bases and J gave up 1 base, with 10 bases separating them. The sample in question was peripheral blood, obtained in a trial of Ad26.COV2.S vaccine versus placebo. The TCR was taken from a person aged 18-60 years who received the Ad26.COV2.S COVID-19 vaccine or a placebo. J is TRBJ2-7 and V is TRBV11-2; D remains unclear. DNA for the CDR3: TGTGCCAGCAGCTTGGCAGGTTTATCCTACGAGCAGTACTTC. This sequence encodes CASSLAGLSYEQYF. Combining the CDR3 with reference TRBV11-2 and TRBJ2-7 gives the whole variable domain EAGVAQSPRYKIIEKRQSVAFWCNPISGHATLYWYQQILGQGPKLLIQFQNNGVVDDSQLPKDRFSAERLKGVDSTLKIQPAKLEDSAVYLCASSLAGLSYEQYFGPGTRLTVT.